This T cell receptor (beta chain) came from a study of OX40 agonist ivuxolimab in advanced cancers. General study points: Also present in some nonresponders was a low level of normalized T-cell clonal expansion.

This clone has a single count. Its target is unknown. CDR3 length equals 16 residues. Trimming took off 3 bases at V and 2 bases at J, with 16 bases between the two ends. CDR1 and CDR2 from the germline V gene are MDHEN and SYDVKM. This table comes from immunoSEQ multiplex PCR, and its TCRdb copy is limited to in-frame clones, with some not included. The sample has some 140,000 clones, approximately 90% seen once. The chain couples TRBV28 to TRBJ1-1; no definite D call. The sample consisted of CD4+ or CD8+ T cells sorted from blood, taken in a trial of the OX40 agonist ivuxolimab. This clonotype originated in an adult with an advanced solid tumor such as melanoma, head and neck, liver or kidney cancer. The CDR3 reads CASSFGDSGRNTEAFF. CDR3 DNA sequence: TGTGCCAGCAGTTTCGGAGACTCTGGACGAAACACTGAAGCTTTCTTT.